This TCR beta chain was observed in a study of T cell repertoires in cytomegalovirus infection. Study summary: TCR beta signatures that were public indicated CMV infection and matching HLA type. Study-level points and caveats: Frequencies of public TCR beta families were cumulated, and this identified carriers of CMV plus the relevant HLA. HLA-C-restricted CMV clonotypes gave the most frequent clonotype in two of eight donors.

This clonotype was counted ten times or more. Its cognate antigen is unknown. The CDR3 sequence is 14 residues long. V shed 3 bases and J shed 0 bases, with 9 bases lying between them. Germline V gene data show CDR1 as LNHDA and CDR2 as SQIVND (reference sequence). TCRdb independently ran MiXCR on the reads; one entry per CDR3 protein. The sample holds approximately 500,000 distinct CDR3 sequences, around 11% seen once. The clonotype was recovered from a human donor in good health (CMV status not recorded). Some clones in this sample may be carry-over from other donors' samples. Sequencing input: PBMCs. V and J are TRBV19 and TRBJ2-7, with unresolved D. The CDR3 bases are TGTGCCAGTAGTATCGCTAGAAGCTCCTACGAGCAGTACTTC. It encodes CASSIARSSYEQYF.